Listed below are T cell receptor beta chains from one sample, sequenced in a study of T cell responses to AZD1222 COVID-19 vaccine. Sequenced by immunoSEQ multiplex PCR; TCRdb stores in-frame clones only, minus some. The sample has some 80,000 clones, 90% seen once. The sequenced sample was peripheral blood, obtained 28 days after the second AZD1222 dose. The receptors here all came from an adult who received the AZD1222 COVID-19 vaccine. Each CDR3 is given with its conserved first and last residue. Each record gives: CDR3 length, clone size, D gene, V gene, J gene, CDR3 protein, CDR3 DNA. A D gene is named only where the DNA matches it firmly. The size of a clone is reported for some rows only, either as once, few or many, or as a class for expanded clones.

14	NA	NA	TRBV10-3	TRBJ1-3	CAISDNVSGNTIYF	TGTGCCATCAGTGACAACGTCTCAGGAAACACCATATATTTT
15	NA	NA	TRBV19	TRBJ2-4	CASSRQGGAKNIQYF	TGTGCCAGTAGTAGGCAGGGGGGGGCCAAAAACATTCAGTACTTC
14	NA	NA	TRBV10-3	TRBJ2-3	CAISESGSTDTQYF	TGTGCCATCAGTGAGTCAGGTAGCACAGATACGCAGTATTTT
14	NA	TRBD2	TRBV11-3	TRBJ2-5	CASSSGLAAETQYF	TGTGCCAGCAGCTCGGGACTAGCCGCCGAGACCCAGTACTTC
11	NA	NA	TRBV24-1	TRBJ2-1	CATSDLREQFF	TGTGCCACCAGTGATTTGAGGGAGCAGTTCTTC
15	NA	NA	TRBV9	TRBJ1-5	CASSVDAGAQQPQHF	TGTGCCAGCAGCGTAGACGCAGGGGCTCAACAGCCCCAGCATTTT
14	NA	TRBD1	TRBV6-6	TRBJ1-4	CASSEDREEEKLFF	TGTGCCAGCAGTGAGGACAGGGAGGAGGAAAAACTGTTTTTT
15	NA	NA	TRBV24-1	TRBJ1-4	CATSDPRSTNEKLFF	TGTGCCACCAGTGATCCCCGCTCAACTAATGAAAAACTGTTTTTT
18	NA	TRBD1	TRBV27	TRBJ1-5	CASSFYGTGSYSNQPQHF	TGTGCCAGCAGTTTTTATGGGACAGGAAGTTATAGCAATCAGCCCCAGCATTTT
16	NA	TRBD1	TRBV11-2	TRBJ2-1	CASRIPGQGIHNEQFF	TGTGCCAGCAGGATACCGGGACAGGGGATCCACAATGAGCAGTTCTTC
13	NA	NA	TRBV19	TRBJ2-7	CASSGRGSYEQYF	TGTGCCAGTAGCGGCAGGGGCTCCTACGAGCAGTACTTC
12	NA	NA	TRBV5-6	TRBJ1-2	CASSLGSSDYTF	TGTGCCAGCAGCTTGGGGTCGTCGGACTACACCTTC
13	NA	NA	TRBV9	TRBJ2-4	CASSPGGENIQYF	TGTGCCAGCAGTCCGGGGGGCGAAAACATTCAGTACTTC
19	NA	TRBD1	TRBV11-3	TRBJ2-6	CASSYPRTGTRSGANVLTF	TGTGCCAGCAGCTACCCAAGGACAGGGACCCGCTCTGGGGCCAACGTCCTGACTTTC
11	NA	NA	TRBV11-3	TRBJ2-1	CASSPRAEQFF	TGTGCCAGCAGCCCTCGGGCCGAGCAGTTCTTC
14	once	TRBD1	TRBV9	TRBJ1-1	CASSKDRGDTEAFF	TGTGCCAGCAGCAAGGACAGGGGGGACACTGAAGCTTTCTTT
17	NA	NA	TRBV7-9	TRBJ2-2	CASSFWKGQRVTGELFF	TGTGCCAGCAGCTTTTGGAAGGGACAAAGAGTTACCGGGGAGCTGTTTTTT
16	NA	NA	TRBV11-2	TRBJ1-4	CASSLAGGATNEKLFF	TGTGCCAGCAGCTTAGCGGGGGGTGCAACTAATGAAAAACTGTTTTTT
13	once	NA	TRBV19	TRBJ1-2	CASRDISNYGYTF	TGTGCCAGTAGGGACATTTCTAACTATGGCTACACCTTC
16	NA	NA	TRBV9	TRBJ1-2	CASSGPGTHANYGYTF	TGTGCCAGCAGCGGCCCAGGGACCCACGCTAACTATGGCTACACCTTC
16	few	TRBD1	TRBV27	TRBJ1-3	CASSSAGTDEGNTIYF	TGTGCCAGCAGTTCGGCCGGGACAGATGAAGGAAACACCATATATTTT
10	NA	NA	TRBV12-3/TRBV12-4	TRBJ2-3	CAGGTDTQYF	TGTGCCGGAGGCACAGATACGCAGTATTTT
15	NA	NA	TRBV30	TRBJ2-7	CAWRGSDRSSYEQYF	TGTGCCTGGAGAGGTTCCGACAGGTCCTCCTACGAGCAGTACTTC
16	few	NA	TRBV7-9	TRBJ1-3	CASSLGAGRSGNTIYF	TGTGCCAGCAGCTTAGGGGCAGGACGCTCTGGAAACACCATATATTTT
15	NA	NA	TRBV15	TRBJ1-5	CATSRERGVNQPQHF	TGTGCCACCAGCAGAGAACGAGGAGTTAATCAGCCCCAGCATTTT
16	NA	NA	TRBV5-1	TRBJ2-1	CASSSALDRGGDEQFF	TGCGCCAGCAGCTCGGCCCTAGACAGGGGAGGGGATGAGCAGTTCTTC
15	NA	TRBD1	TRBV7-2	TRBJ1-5	CASSRGQGGNQPQHF	TGTGCCAGCAGCCGGGGACAGGGAGGCAATCAGCCCCAGCATTTT
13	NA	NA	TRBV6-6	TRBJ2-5	CASSQGGQETQYF	TGTGCCAGCAGTCAGGGTGGCCAAGAGACCCAGTACTTC
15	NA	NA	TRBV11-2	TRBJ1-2	CASSGDSGLHYGYTF	TGTGCCAGCAGTGGTGATTCAGGATTACACTATGGCTACACCTTC
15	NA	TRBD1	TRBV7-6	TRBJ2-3	CASSYRGVGTDTQYF	TGTGCCAGCAGCTACAGGGGGGTCGGCACAGATACGCAGTATTTT
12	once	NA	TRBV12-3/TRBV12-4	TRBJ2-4	CASSLAGNIQYF	TGTGCCAGCAGTTTGGCGGGAAACATTCAGTACTTC
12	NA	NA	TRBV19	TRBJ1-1	CASSMRAEKAFF	TGTGCCAGTAGTATGAGGGCAGAGAAGGCTTTCTTT
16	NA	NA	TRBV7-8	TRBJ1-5	CASSLGRTGVGQPQHF	TGTGCCAGCAGCTTAGGCCGTACGGGGGTTGGTCAGCCCCAGCATTTT
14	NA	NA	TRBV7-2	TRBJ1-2	CASAAPSSDYGYTF	TGTGCCAGCGCAGCACCTTCCTCGGACTATGGCTACACCTTC
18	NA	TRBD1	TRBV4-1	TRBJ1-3	CASSQEGTGLYSGNTIYF	TGCGCCAGCAGCCAAGAAGGGACAGGGCTATACTCTGGAAACACCATATATTTT
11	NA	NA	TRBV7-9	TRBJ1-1	CASSSPLEAFF	TGTGCCAGCAGCTCTCCCTTGGAAGCTTTCTTT
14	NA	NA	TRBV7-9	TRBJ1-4	CASSLGAQGEKLFF	TGTGCCAGCAGCTTAGGAGCGCAGGGGGAAAAACTGTTTTTT
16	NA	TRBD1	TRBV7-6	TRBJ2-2	CASSLAVQGGTGELFF	TGTGCCAGCAGCTTAGCTGTACAGGGGGGCACCGGGGAGCTGTTTTTT
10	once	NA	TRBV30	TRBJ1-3	CAGRGNTIYF	TGTGCCGGCCGGGGAAACACCATATATTTT
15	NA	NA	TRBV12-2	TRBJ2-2	CASRLSGRNTGELFF	TGTGCAAGTCGCTTATCTGGGCGAAACACCGGGGAGCTGTTTTTT
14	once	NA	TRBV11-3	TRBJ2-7	CASSFRDGTYEQYF	TGTGCCAGCAGCTTCCGGGATGGGACCTACGAGCAGTACTTC
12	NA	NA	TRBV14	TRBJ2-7	CASSQGPSEQYF	TGTGCCAGCAGCCAGGGCCCCTCCGAGCAGTACTTC
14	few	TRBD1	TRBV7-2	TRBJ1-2	CASSPRTGVRGYTF	TGTGCCAGCAGCCCTCGGACAGGGGTGCGGGGCTACACCTTC
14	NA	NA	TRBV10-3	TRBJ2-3	CAISESGVPDTQYF	TGTGCCATCAGTGAGTCGGGGGTCCCAGATACGCAGTATTTT
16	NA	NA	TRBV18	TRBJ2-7	CASSSGRRDSSYEQYF	TGTGCCAGCTCCTCCGGCAGGAGGGACTCCTCCTACGAGCAGTACTTC
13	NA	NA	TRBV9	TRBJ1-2	CASSVGGNYGYTF	TGTGCCAGCAGCGTAGGCGGGAACTATGGCTACACCTTC